Presented here are 28 T cell receptor beta chains from one specimen sequenced in a study of blood T cell repertoires in COVID-19. Clones were read by immunoSEQ multiplex PCR, and TCRdb kept only the in-frame ones, dropping some. The sample has roughly 260,000 clones, approximately 86% seen once. The specimen was peripheral blood. The receptor set was obtained from a woman aged 50 to 65 who had recovered from COVID-19.

J is TRBJ2-4 and V is TRBV7-2, with 7 bases that match TRBD1. After removal of 4 bases from V and 9 bases from J, the junction contained 12 bases not matched to a gene. The CDR3 runs 15 residues. Germline loops: CDR1 SGHTA, CDR2 FQGNSA. The chain's CDR3 is CASSSHRGGLGIQYF. CDR3 DNA: TGTGCCAGCAGCTCTCACAGGGGCGGGCTTGGCATTCAGTACTTC.

The chain has TRBV18 and TRBJ2-7; 10 nucleotides match TRBD1. Germline values: CDR1 KGHSH, CDR2 LQKENI. The junction had 3 bases not matched to a gene; V was cut back by 1 base and J by 6 bases. The CDR3 consists of 14 residues. This CDR3 is CASSPQGQGTEQYF. Written as DNA, the CDR3 is TGTGCCAGCTCACCACAGGGACAGGGGACCGAGCAGTACTTC.

V usage is TRBV5-1 and J usage is TRBJ2-7, with D perhaps matching TRBD1 (6 bases). Looked up from germline, CDR1 is SGHRS and CDR2 is YFSETQ. This CDR3 has 20 amino acids. V was cut by 0 bases and J by 0 bases, with 25 bases left in between. CDR3 sequence reads: CASSLAGTSGHQGGSYEQYF. CDR3 nucleotide sequence: TGCGCCAGCAGCTTGGCCGGGACGTCCGGACATCAAGGGGGCTCCTACGAGCAGTACTTC.

This chain connects TRBV19 to TRBJ1-5; no definite D call. V was cut by 6 bases and J by 6 bases, with 18 bases left in between. CDR1 is LNHDA and CDR2 is SQIVND in the germline V gene (reference sequence). The CDR3 loop spans 15 amino acids. In DNA form, the CDR3 reads TGTGCCAGTAGCATTCGGGAGGGTCGCCGTCAGCCCCAGCATTTT. This codes for CASSIREGRRQPQHF.

This clone is a singleton in its sample. The chain is built from TRBV6-2 or TRBV6-3 and TRBJ1-5; TRBD1 matches at 7 bases. J was trimmed by 2 bases and V by 5 bases; bases with no gene match: 6. Looked up from germline, CDR1 is MNHEY and CDR2 is SVGEGT. The CDR3 contains 15 residues. As DNA, the CDR3 is TGTGCCAGCAGTAACCCAGGGGGTGGCAATCAGCCCCAGCATTTT. Its protein product is CASSNPGGGNQPQHF.

The V call is TRBV12-3 or TRBV12-4, the J call TRBJ1-5; TRBD1 matches 7 bases. Trimming cost V 5 bases and J 8 bases; bases outside gene matches: 6. The length of the CDR3 is 13 residues. The CDR3 spells CASSRQGGKPQHF. The CDR3 DNA is TGTGCCAGCAGTCGGCAGGGGGGAAAGCCCCAGCATTTT.

The gene calls are TRBV10-3 and TRBJ1-1; 9 bases fit TRBD1. Trimming removed 6 bases from V and 0 bases from J; junction bases left unmatched: 2. The CDR3 is 14 amino acids. Germline V gene lookup returns CDR1 ENHRY and CDR2 SYGVKD. The CDR3 region is CAIRGDRVNTEAFF. The DNA of the CDR3 is TGTGCCATCAGGGGGGACAGGGTGAACACTGAAGCTTTCTTT.

The V gene is TRBV19, the J gene TRBJ2-1, with D possibly being TRBD1 (6 bases). The germline V gene has CDR1 LNHDA and CDR2 SQIVND (reference sequence). CDR3 size: 16 residues. Trimming removed 5 bases at V and 1 base at J, with 15 bases between. Written as DNA, the CDR3 is TGTGCCAGTAGTTCTAAATGGGGGCGATCCTACAATGAGCAGTTCTTC. Translation: CASSSKWGRSYNEQFF.

The J gene is TRBJ2-7, the V gene TRBV12-3 or TRBV12-4; D possibly corresponds to TRBD1 (6 bases). The CDR3 spans 12 residues. The V end lost 2 bases, the J end lost 6 bases, and 8 bases lay between the germline ends. The CDR3 is CASSLNRVEQYF. CDR3 coding DNA: TGTGCCAGCAGTTTAAACAGGGTCGAGCAGTACTTC.

The chain is built from TRBV5-6 and TRBJ2-1; D unclear. Germline CDR1 SGHDT, CDR2 YYEEEE. The CDR3 length is 15 residues. Trimming pared 4 bases from V and 0 bases from J, leaving 11 bases between. In nucleotides, the CDR3 is TGTGCCAGCAGCCGAAGACGGAGCTCCTACAATGAGCAGTTCTTC. It yields the protein CASSRRRSSYNEQFF.

In this sample, this clone is medium-sized (0.01 to 0.1%). This sequence joins TRBV19 and TRBJ1-2; D gene unclear. Deletions cut 6 bases from V and 3 bases from J, with 14 bases between. Germline CDR1 reads LNHDA; CDR2 reads SQIVND (reference sequence). There are 14 residues in the CDR3. This CDR3 is CASRFNVVDYGYTF. CDR3 sequence (DNA): TGTGCCAGTAGGTTTAACGTCGTAGACTATGGCTACACCTTC.

The V and J genes are TRBV28 and TRBJ2-5; perhaps TRBD1 as D (6 bases). The germline V and J ends were trimmed by 5 bases and 1 base, with 14 bases remaining between them. The CDR3 runs 15 residues. Germline CDR1 reads MDHEN; CDR2 reads SYDVKM. The chain's CDR3 is CASSTTRQVQETQYF. The DNA for the CDR3 is TGTGCCAGCAGTACGACCCGACAGGTCCAAGAGACCCAGTACTTC.

J is TRBJ2-5 and V is TRBV5-1, with TRBD1 as a possible D gene (7 bases). The CDR3 covers 15 residues. Germline lookup yields CDR1 SGHRS and CDR2 YFSETQ. Trimming cost V 0 bases and J 7 bases, with 16 bases left between them. The CDR3 DNA is TGCGCCAGCAGCTTGGAGGACTACAGGGGTGGGACCCAGTACTTC. Residues: CASSLEDYRGGTQYF.

The CDR3 region has the DNA TGTGCCAGTAGTAGGACAGGGGGTGGCTACGAGCAGTACTTC. Translation gives CASSRTGGGYEQYF. The chain has TRBV19 and TRBJ2-7, with TRBD1 identical over 10 bases. J was trimmed by 3 bases and V by 4 bases; bases with no gene match: 3. CDR1 and CDR2 (germline): LNHDA, SQIVND (reference sequence). This CDR3 is 14 amino acids long.

This chain links TRBV7-2 with TRBJ1-6; D is perhaps TRBD1 (5 bases). Germline V gives CDR1 SGHTA, CDR2 FQGNSA. V lost 3 bases to trimming and J lost 7 bases, with 22 bases between them. The CDR3 runs to 18 residues. The CDR3 DNA is TGTGCCAGCAGCTTTGGGGTTTTGGGGCGCAGAAGGAATTCACCCCTCCACTTT. The encoded protein is CASSFGVLGRRRNSPLHF.

This rearrangement joins TRBV27 to TRBJ2-3, with TRBD2 matching over 9 bases. This CDR3 region has 16 residues. V lost 5 bases, J lost 3 bases, and 9 bases stayed unmatched. Germline CDR1 reads MNHEY; CDR2 reads SMNVEV (reference sequence). CDR3 region: CASSPRGSGRTDTQYF. The CDR3 DNA sequence: TGTGCCAGCAGTCCCCGGGGTAGCGGGAGAACAGATACGCAGTATTTT.

The chain is built from TRBV28 and TRBJ1-1, with 10 bases that match TRBD1. This CDR3 spans 14 amino acids. V lost 4 bases and J lost 5; bases outside the gene matches: 4. Per the germline V gene, CDR1 is MDHEN and CDR2 is SYDVKM. The CDR3: CASSSDRGKTEAFF. CDR3 nucleotide sequence: TGTGCCAGCAGTTCGGACAGGGGGAAAACTGAAGCTTTCTTT.

The genes are TRBV4-3 and TRBJ1-4, with D perhaps TRBD1 (6 bases). V lost 5 bases and J 8 bases, leaving 15 bases between the germline ends. CDR1 and CDR2 from the germline V gene are LGHNA and YSLEER. The CDR3 length is 14 residues. CDR3 DNA: TGCGCCAGCAGCTCGGACAGACGACGCGAAAAACTGTTTTTT. It is translated as CASSSDRRREKLFF.

Only one count was recorded for this clone. The chain uses TRBV4-3 and TRBJ2-7; tentatively, D is TRBD2 (7 bases). The CDR3 is made up of 16 amino acids. Germline assignment: CDR1 LGHNA and CDR2 YSLEER. V was pared by 0 bases and J by 2 bases, with 14 bases between. CDR3 residues: CASSQDGGGTPYEQYF. The CDR3 DNA reads TGCGCCAGCAGCCAAGATGGGGGGGGGACACCCTACGAGCAGTACTTC.

V usage is TRBV7-8 and J usage is TRBJ1-2; a possible D gene is TRBD1 (5 bases). Per the germline V gene, CDR1 is SGHVS and CDR2 is FQNEAQ. Trimming took off 5 bases at V and 3 bases at J, with 19 bases between the two ends. The CDR3 length is 16 residues. CDR3 DNA: TGTGCCAGCAGCCCCTTTCCAAGGGGCGTTTACTATGGCTACACCTTC. Its translation: CASSPFPRGVYYGYTF.

V and J are TRBV13 and TRBJ2-5, with a weak D call TRBD2 (5 bases). Germline loops: CDR1 PRHDT, CDR2 FYEKMQ (reference sequence). Trimming took off 5 bases at V and 4 bases at J, with 11 bases between the two ends. This CDR3 comprises 13 residues. The CDR3 loop is CASSKTSSETQYF. The CDR3 DNA sequence: TGTGCCAGCAGCAAAACTAGTTCAGAGACCCAGTACTTC.

This chain links TRBV7-2 with TRBJ1-2; D not resolved. This CDR3 is built from 15 residues. V gave up 1 base and J gave up 8 bases, with 17 bases separating them. CDR1 SGHTA and CDR2 FQGNSA come from the germline V gene. CDR3: CASSLVTTPPGGYTF. The CDR3 DNA follows: TGTGCCAGCAGCTTAGTAACGACGCCTCCCGGGGGCTACACCTTC.

The V call is TRBV14, the J call TRBJ2-1, with D tentatively TRBD1 (6 bases). Per the germline V gene, CDR1 is SGHDN and CDR2 is FVKESK. CDR3 length equals 15 residues. The V end lost 3 bases, the J end lost 0 bases, and 9 bases lay between the germline ends. CDR3 loop: CASSHRGFSYNEQFF. CDR3 nucleotides: TGTGCCAGCAGCCACAGGGGATTCTCCTACAATGAGCAGTTCTTC.

The chain recombines TRBV5-4 with TRBJ1-6; tentative D call: TRBD1 (6 bases). CDR3 length: 16 residues. Trimming removed 5 bases at V and 7 bases at J, with 19 bases between. The germline V gene has CDR1 SGHNT and CDR2 YYREEE (reference sequence). The CDR3 here is CASSFEQGRDNSPLHF. The DNA for the CDR3 is TGTGCCAGCAGTTTTGAACAGGGTAGGGACAATTCACCCCTCCACTTT. The whole variable domain, remainder taken from reference TRBV5-4 and TRBJ1-6, is ETGVTQSPTHLIKTRGQQVTLRCSSQSGHNTVSWYQQALGQGPQFIFQYYREEENGRGNFPPRFSGLQFPNYSSELNVNALELDDSALYLCASSFEQGRDNSPLHFGNGTRLTVT.

This chain connects TRBV2 to TRBJ2-3; TRBD2 is a possible D gene (5 bases). Per germline, CDR1 SNHLY and CDR2 FYNNEI. This CDR3 is 14 amino acids long. The ends were cut back, 7 bases at V and 1 base at J, with 12 bases in the middle. The DNA for the CDR3 is TGTGCCAGCACGGGGATAACCCGCACAGATACGCAGTATTTT. Translated: CASTGITRTDTQYF.

The rearrangement joins TRBV6-6 to TRBJ1-4, with TRBD1 matching over 7 bases. V shed 5 bases and J 8 bases; nucleotides not matched to a gene: 17. CDR1 is MNHNY and CDR2 is SVGAGI in the germline V gene (reference sequence). This CDR3 comprises 17 residues. Here the CDR3 reads CASSRMGSTGDEEKLFF. Written as DNA, the CDR3 is TGTGCCAGCAGTCGTATGGGGTCTACAGGGGATGAGGAAAAACTGTTTTTT.

The chain links TRBV4-3 to TRBJ1-2; D perhaps matches TRBD1 (6 bases). Germline CDR1 LGHNA, CDR2 YSLEER. This CDR3 region has 14 residues. V dropped 4 bases and J dropped 9 bases, with 18 bases sitting between them. The CDR3 DNA reads as TGCGCCAGCAGCCCAAAGATGGACAGTTCGAGCTACACCTTC. Translating it yields CASSPKMDSSSYTF.

This clone was seen more than once but under ten times. This sequence joins TRBV6-1 and TRBJ1-2, with 7 nucleotides matching TRBD1. This CDR3 is 14 amino acids long. The trim removed 0 bases at V and 8 bases at J, leaving 6 bases unmatched. In germline, CDR1 is MNHNS, CDR2 SASEGT. Here the CDR3 DNA reads TGTGCCAGCAGTGAAGCGAAGGGGGCGCGAGGCTACACCTTC. This gives the protein CASSEAKGARGYTF.